Shown below are 3 T cell receptor beta chains from a single sample sequenced in a study of blood T cells in healthy people across ages. For the second PCR, which ran for 7 to 11 cycles, a sample-barcoded 5' primer and a J-beta primer mix were used. TCRdb passed the 5' RACE reads through MiXCR, listing each CDR3 protein once. The data contain roughly 800,000 distinct CDR3 sequences, roughly 26% of them singletons. The sample also formed part of further work on T cells of mothers and their children.

Sequencing used blood. These receptor sequences come from a boy between 10 and 17 years old in good health.

V gene TRBV3-1 combines with J gene TRBJ2-1; 7 bases map to TRBD1. TRBJ2-5 matches the DNA end more closely, so the J call is doubtful. The CDR3 totals 15 residues. Germline lookup yields CDR1 LGHDT and CDR2 YNNKEL (reference sequence). The CDR3 coding sequence is TGTGCCAGCAGCTCCCAGGGGGTGGAACAAGAGACCCAGTACTTC. This sequence encodes CASSSQGVEQETQYF.

The sample holds a few counts of this clonotype. The chain carries TRBV7-2 and TRBJ2-1, with D perhaps matching TRBD1 or TRBD2 (6 bases each). The tail of the sequence fits TRBJ2-5 better, so the J call may be wrong. This CDR3 region has 16 residues. Germline values: CDR1 SGHTA, CDR2 FQGNSA. CDR3 amino acids: CASSLAERGDQETQYF. The CDR3 DNA follows: TGTGCCAGCAGCTTAGCGGAGAGGGGGGACCAAGAGACCCAGTACTTC.

This clonotype was recorded a few times. The gene calls are TRBV13 and TRBJ1-1; 8 bases are shared with TRBD1. CDR3 length equals 14 residues. Trimming removed 2 bases from V and 5 bases from J; junction bases left unmatched: 4. The germline V gene encodes CDR1 PRHDT and CDR2 FYEKMQ (reference sequence). The CDR3 protein is CASSLPDRETEAFF. The CDR3 DNA is TGTGCCAGCAGCTTACCGGACAGGGAAACTGAAGCTTTCTTT.